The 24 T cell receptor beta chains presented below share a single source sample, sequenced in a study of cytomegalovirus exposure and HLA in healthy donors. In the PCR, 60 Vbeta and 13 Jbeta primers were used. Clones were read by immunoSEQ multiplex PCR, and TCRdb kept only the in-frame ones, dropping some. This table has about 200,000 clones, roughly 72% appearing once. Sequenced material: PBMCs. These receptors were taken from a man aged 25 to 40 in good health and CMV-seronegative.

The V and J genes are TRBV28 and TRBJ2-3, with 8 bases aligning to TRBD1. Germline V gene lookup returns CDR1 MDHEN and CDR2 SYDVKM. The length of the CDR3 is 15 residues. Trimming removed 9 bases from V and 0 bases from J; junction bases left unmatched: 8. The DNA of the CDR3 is TGTGCCAGTAATGAACAGGGGGTTAGCACAGATACGCAGTATTTT. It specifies CASNEQGVSTDTQYF.

Here the CDR3 reads CASSPKGLAGVLTGELFF. The CDR3 coding sequence is TGTGCCAGCTCCCCTAAGGGACTAGCGGGAGTGTTGACCGGGGAGCTGTTTTTT. The chain uses TRBV18 and TRBJ2-2, with 14 bases lining up with TRBD2. Looked up from germline, CDR1 is KGHSH and CDR2 is LQKENI. V trimming: 6 bases; J trimming: 5 bases; junction bases outside the gene matches: 11. The CDR3 totals 18 residues.

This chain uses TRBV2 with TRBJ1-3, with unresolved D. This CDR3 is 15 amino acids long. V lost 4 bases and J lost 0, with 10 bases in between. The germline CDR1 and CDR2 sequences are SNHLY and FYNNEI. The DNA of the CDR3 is TGTGCCAGCAGTGGTGGGCCAGCCTCTGGAAACACCATATATTTT. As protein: CASSGGPASGNTIYF.

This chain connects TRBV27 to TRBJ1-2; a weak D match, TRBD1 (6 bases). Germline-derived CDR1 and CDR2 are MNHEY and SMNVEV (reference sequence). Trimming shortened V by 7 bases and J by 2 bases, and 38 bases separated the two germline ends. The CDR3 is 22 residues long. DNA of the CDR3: TGTGCCAGCATAACCGGACAGACTCATCTAACTATGGCTAGTGGTGGGAACTATGGCTACACCTTC. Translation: CASITGQTHLTMASGGNYGYTF.

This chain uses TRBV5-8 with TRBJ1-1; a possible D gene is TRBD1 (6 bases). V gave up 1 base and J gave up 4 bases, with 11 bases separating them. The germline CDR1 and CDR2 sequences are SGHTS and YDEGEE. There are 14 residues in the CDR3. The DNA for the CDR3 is TGTGCCAGCAGCTTGTACCAGGGGTCCACTGAAGCTTTCTTT. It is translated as CASSLYQGSTEAFF. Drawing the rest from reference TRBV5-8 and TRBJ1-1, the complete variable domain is EAGVTQSPTHLIKTRGQQATLRCSPISGHTSVYWYQQALGLGLQFLLWYDEGEERNRGNFPPRFSGRQFPNYSSELNVNALELEDSALYLCASSLYQGSTEAFFGQGTRLTVV.

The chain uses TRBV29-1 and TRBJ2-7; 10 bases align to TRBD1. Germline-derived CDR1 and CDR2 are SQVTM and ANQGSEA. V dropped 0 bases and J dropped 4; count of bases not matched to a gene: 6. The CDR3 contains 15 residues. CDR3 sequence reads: CSVEDVGTGVYEQYF. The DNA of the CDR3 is TGCAGCGTTGAAGATGTGGGGACAGGGGTTTACGAGCAGTACTTC.

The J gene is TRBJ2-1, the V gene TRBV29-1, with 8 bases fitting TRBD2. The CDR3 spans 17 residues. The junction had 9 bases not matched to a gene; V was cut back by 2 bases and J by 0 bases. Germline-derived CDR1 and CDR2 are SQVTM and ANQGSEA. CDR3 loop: CSVERGVAGFSYNEQFF. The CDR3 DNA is TGCAGCGTTGAACGGGGTGTAGCGGGGTTCTCCTACAATGAGCAGTTCTTC.

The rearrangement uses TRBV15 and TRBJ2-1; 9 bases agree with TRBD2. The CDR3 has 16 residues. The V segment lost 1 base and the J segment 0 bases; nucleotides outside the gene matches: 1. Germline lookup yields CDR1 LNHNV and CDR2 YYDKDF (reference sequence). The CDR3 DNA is TGTGCCACCAGCAGAGTAGCGGGGGTCTCCTACAATGAGCAGTTCTTC. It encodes CATSRVAGVSYNEQFF.

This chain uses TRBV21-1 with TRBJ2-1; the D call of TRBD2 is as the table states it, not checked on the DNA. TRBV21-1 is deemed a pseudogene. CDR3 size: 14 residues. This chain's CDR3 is CASSNSVLPNEQFF. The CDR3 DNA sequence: TGTGCCAGCAGCAATAGTGTTCTTCCCAATGAGCAGTTCTTC.

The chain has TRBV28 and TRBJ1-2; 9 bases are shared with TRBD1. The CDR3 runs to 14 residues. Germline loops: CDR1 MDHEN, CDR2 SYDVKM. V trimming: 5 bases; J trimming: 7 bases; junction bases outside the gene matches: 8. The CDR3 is CASSNPPGQGGYTF. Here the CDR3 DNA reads TGTGCCAGCAGTAACCCCCCGGGACAGGGTGGCTACACCTTC.

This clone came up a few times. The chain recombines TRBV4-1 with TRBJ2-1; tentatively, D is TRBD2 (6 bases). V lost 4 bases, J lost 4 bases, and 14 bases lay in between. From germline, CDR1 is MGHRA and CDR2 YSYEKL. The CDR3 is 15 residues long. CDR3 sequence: CASSPSLGGYNEQFF. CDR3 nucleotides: TGCGCCAGCAGCCCAAGTTTGGGGGGATACAATGAGCAGTTCTTC.

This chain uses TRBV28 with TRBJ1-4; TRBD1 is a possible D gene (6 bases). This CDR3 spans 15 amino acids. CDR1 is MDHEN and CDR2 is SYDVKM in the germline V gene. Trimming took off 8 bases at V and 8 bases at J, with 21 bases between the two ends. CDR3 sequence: CASSTGRGLIEKLFF. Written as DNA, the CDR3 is TGTGCCAGCTCCACAGGGAGAGGGTTGATCGAAAAACTGTTTTTT. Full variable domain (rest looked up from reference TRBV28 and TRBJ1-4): DVKVTQSSRYLVKRTGEKVFLECVQDMDHENMFWYRQDPGLGLRLIYFSYDVKMKEKGDIPEGYSVSREKKERFSLILESASTNQTSMYLCASSTGRGLIEKLFFGSGTQLSVL.

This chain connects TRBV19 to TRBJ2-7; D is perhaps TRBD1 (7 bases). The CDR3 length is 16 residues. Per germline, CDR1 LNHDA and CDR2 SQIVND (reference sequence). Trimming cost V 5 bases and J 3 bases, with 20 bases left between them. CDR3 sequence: CASSLGGGLLNYEQYF. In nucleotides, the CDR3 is TGTGCCAGTAGTCTTGGAGGGGGCCTTTTAAACTACGAGCAGTACTTC.

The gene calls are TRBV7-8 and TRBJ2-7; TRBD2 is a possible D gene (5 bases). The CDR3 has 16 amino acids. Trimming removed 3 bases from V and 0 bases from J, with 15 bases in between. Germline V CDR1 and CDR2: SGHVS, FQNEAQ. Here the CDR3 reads CASSFGEPGVSYEQYF. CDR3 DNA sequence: TGTGCCAGCAGCTTCGGGGAACCCGGGGTCTCCTACGAGCAGTACTTC. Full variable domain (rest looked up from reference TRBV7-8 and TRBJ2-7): GAGVSQSPRYKVAKRGQDVALRCDPISGHVSLFWYQQALGQGPEFLTYFQNEAQLDKSGLPSDRFFAERPEGSVSTLKIQRTQQEDSAVYLCASSFGEPGVSYEQYFGPGTRLTVT.

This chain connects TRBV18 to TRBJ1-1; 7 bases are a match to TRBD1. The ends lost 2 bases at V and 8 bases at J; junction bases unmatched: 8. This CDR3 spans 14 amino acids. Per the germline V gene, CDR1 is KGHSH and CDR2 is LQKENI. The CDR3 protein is CASSPGRKDREAFF. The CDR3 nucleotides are TGTGCCAGCTCACCAGGACGAAAGGACAGGGAAGCTTTCTTT.

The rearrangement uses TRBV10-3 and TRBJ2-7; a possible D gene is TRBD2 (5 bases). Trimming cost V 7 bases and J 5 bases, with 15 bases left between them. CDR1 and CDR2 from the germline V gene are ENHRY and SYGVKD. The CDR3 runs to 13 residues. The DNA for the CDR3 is TGTGCCATCACAGTCGACCCGAGGGACGAGCAGTACTTC. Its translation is CAITVDPRDEQYF.

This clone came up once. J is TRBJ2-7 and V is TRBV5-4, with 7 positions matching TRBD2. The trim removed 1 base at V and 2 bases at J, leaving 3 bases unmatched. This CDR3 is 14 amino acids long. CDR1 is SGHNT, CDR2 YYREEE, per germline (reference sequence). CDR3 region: CASSLSSGTYEQYF. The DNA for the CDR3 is TGTGCCAGCAGCTTGTCTAGCGGAACCTACGAGCAGTACTTC.

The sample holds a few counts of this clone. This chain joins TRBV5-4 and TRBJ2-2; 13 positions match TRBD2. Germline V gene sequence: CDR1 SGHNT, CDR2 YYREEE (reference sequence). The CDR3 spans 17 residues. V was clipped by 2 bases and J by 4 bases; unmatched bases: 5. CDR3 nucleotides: TGTGCCAGCAGCTTCCCCGGACTAGCGGGAGCCACCGGGGAGCTGTTTTTT. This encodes CASSFPGLAGATGELFF.

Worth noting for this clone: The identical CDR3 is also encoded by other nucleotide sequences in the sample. The CDR3 bases are TGCGCCAGCAGCTTGACAGGGTCCCAAGAGACCCAGTACTTC. As protein: CASSLTGSQETQYF. This chain joins TRBV5-1 and TRBJ2-5; a weak D match, TRBD1 (6 bases). The CDR3 loop spans 14 amino acids. Trimming left V 1 base short and J 1 base short, with 8 bases between. The germline CDR1 and CDR2 sequences are SGHRS and YFSETQ.

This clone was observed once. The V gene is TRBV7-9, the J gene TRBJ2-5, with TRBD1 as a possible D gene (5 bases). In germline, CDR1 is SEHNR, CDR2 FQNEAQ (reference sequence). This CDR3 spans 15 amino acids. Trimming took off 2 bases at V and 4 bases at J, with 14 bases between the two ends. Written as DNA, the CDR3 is TGTGCCAGCAGCTTAATGGCGGCAGGGCCAGAGACCCAGTACTTC. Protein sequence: CASSLMAAGPETQYF.

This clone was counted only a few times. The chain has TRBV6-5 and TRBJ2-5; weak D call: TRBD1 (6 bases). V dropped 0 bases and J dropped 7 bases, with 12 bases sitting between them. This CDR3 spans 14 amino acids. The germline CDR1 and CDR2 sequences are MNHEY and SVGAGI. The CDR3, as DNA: TGTGCCAGCAGTTACTCGCCGGGACAACGGACCCAGTACTTC. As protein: CASSYSPGQRTQYF.

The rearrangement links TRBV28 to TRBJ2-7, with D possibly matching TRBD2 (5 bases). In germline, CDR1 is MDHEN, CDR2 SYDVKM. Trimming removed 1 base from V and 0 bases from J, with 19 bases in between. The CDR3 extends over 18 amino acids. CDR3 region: CASSLSGIHSSFSYEQYF. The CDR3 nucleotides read TGTGCCAGCAGTTTATCCGGGATACACTCCTCATTCTCCTACGAGCAGTACTTC.

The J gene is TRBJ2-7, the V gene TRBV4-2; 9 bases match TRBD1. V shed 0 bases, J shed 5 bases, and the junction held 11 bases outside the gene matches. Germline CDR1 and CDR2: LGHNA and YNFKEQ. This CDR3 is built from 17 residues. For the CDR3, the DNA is TGTGCCAGCAGCCAAGATCGCGGAGGGACAGGGTTCCACGAGCAGTACTTC. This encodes CASSQDRGGTGFHEQYF.

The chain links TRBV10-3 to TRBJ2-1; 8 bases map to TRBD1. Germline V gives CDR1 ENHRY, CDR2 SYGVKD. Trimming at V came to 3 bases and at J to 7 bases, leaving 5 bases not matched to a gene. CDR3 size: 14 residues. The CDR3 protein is CAISDQGARNEQFF. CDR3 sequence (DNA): TGTGCCATCAGTGACCAGGGGGCGAGGAATGAGCAGTTCTTC.